The present T cell receptor beta chain was sequenced within a study of PD-1 blockade in classical Hodgkin lymphoma. Points from the study as a whole: Newly diagnosed patients were reported to exhibit reduced baseline TCR diversity relative to healthy donors. Baseline diversity was lower in partial responders and progressors than complete responders. TCR diversity rose significantly by C4D1 in CD4+ but not CD8+ cells. The authors excluded patients who started nivolumab under 1 year after ASCT.

Method: immunoSEQ multiplex PCR; TCRdb's copy keeps in-frame clones and lacks some. Here the sample spans approximately 150,000 clones, approximately 72% being singletons. Autologous stem cell transplantation was followed by relapse in every patient, and brentuximab vedotin exposure varied. As concerns this clone: What it recognizes is unknown.

V trimming: 5 bases; J trimming: 6 bases; junction bases outside the gene matches: 3. The CDR3 consists of 13 residues. Germline loops: CDR1 MNHEY, CDR2 SVGAGI. The source material was peripheral blood mononuclear cells (PBMCs), sampled before the second cycle of nivolumab. The sequence derives from a human donor with classical Hodgkin lymphoma. The rearrangement joins TRBV6-5 to TRBJ2-4; 8 nucleotides agree with TRBD1. The CDR3 DNA reads TGTGCCAGCAGTGCCGACAGGGGAAACATTCAGTACTTC. Translated: CASSADRGNIQYF.